This T cell receptor (beta chain) originates from a study of tumor-infiltrating lymphocytes in primary liver carcinoma (dated by TCRdb to 2016 to 2017). The study in broad terms: Of the five patients (three men and two women, aged 30 to 69 years), four had hepatocellular carcinoma and one had combined HCC and intrahepatic cholangiocarcinoma. Tumors of the five patients were stage T1-T3 N0M0 with maximum diameters of roughly 4.2 to 11 cm. Each sample produced about 3.5 to 7.13 million productive TCRbeta reads, and read depth showed no significant difference between tissue types. The study combined TCRbeta repertoire sequencing, expression microarrays and whole-exome sequencing across five regions of each liver tumor, with adjacent normal tissue and blood. A total of 35 specimens from 5 patients, comprising around 25 tumor regions, 5 adjacent noncancerous liver tissues and 5 peripheral blood samples, were covered by TCRbeta repertoire sequencing. Reproducibility between technical replicate repertoires was high, with correlation coefficients above 0.95 and mean shared-clone rates around 0.88.

A constant-region primer and ProtoScript II reverse transcriptase were used to reverse-transcribe TCRbeta-specific cDNA from roughly 0.55 ug total RNA. Three nested multiplex PCR rounds, following a slightly modified ARM-PCR procedure, were used to build the TCRbeta libraries. Each of the first two PCR rounds ran for about 9 cycles and used multiplex TRBV1-TRBV30 forward primers together with a Cbeta reverse primer. Sample barcodes and Illumina adapters were added in a final 25-cycle PCR with Deep VentR polymerase. Before sequencing, amplicons between 200 and 500 bp were purified from gel using a QIAquick gel extraction kit. An Illumina HiSeq 2500 was used to sequence the TCRbeta amplicons, generating 250-bp paired-end reads. The authors processed their data as follows. Trimmomatic v0.33 was used to quality-trim the reads, and FLASH v1.2.11 was used to merge paired reads so that full CDR3 sequences could be recovered. V, D and J germline segments were assigned to the rearranged TCRbeta sequences using MiGEC v1.2.1b. Clonotype statistics, along with Shannon-Wiener diversity indices, were calculated using VDJtools v1.0.0. To cut down on sampling bias, every analysis after diversity analysis relied on just the 250 most abundant clonotypes from each sample. Clones were called with MiXCR by TCRdb after fastp trimmed the public reads at Q25, and only in-frame beta chains were retained. One record per CDR3 amino acid sequence lists the most common genes and DNA. None of the V and J calls come from the authors' own analysis; TCRdb made them. The sample yields about 37,000 distinct CDR3 sequences; 75% were counted once. Of the sample, approximately 37% falls within the top ten clones.

Study-wide conclusions, independent of this receptor: Consistent with antigen-driven expansion, pairs of tumor regions showed higher repertoire overlap (mean roughly 36%) than either tumor-adjacent pairs (around 17%) or tumor-blood pairs (about 15%). Compared with blood, tumors had a significantly larger share of the repertoire taken up by the top 250 clones (p = 0.039). With just four or five patients in the study, the authors point out that the findings should be validated in a larger study. Because the samples were bulk and unsorted, CD4+ and CD8+ T cell repertoires could not be compared. Only the TCR beta chain was sequenced, so true repertoire diversity is likely underestimated because unpaired alpha chains were not captured.

Without any cell sorting, total RNA and DNA were co-extracted from about 20-30 mg of bulk tissue using the AllPrep DNA/RNA mini kit. Between November 2015 and 2016, five patients in China with histopathologically diagnosed primary liver carcinoma had their tumors surgically resected. At the time of sampling, the patients were treatment-naive and had chronic HBV infection. Each fresh piece of tumor and adjacent tissue was cut in two, with one half stored in RNAlater at -80 degrees C and the other half sent for histology. The junction carries 10 bases between V and J, which are trimmed by 1 base and 3 bases respectively. The CDR1 and CDR2 encoded by the germline V gene are LGHNA and YSLEER. The CDR3 contains 15 residues, cysteine and phenylalanine counted. The retained sequence is limited to the CDR3, 45 bases, with the frame set at the first base. As concerns this clonotype: Its cognate antigen has yet to be identified. Base qualities are not provided; no much larger clone lies one nucleotide away.

The sample taken for sequencing was tumor-adjacent normal liver tissue. This TCR came from a man aged 35-49 years with primary liver carcinoma and hepatitis B virus infection. The V gene is TRBV4-3 and the J gene is TRBJ1-5; the D gene is perhaps TRBD1, from 5 matching bases. The nucleotides read TGCGCCAGCAGCCAAGTTTGGGGCATCAATCAGCCCCAGCATTTT. The translation is CASSQVWGINQPQHF.